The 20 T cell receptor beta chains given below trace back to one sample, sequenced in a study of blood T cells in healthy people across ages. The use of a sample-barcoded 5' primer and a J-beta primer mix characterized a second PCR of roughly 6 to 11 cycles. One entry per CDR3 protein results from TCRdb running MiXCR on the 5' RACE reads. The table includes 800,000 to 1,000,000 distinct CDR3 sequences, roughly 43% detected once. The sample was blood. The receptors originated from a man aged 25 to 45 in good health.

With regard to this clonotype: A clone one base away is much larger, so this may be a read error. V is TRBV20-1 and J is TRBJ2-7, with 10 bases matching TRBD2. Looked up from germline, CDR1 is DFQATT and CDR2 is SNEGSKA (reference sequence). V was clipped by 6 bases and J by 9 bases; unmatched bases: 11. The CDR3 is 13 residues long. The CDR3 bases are TGCAGTGCCTCGATAGCGGGGGGTCACGGGCAGTACTTC. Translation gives CSASIAGGHGQYF.

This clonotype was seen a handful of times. The CDR3 is CASSSAGAAYQPQHF. The CDR3 nucleotides are TGTGCCAGCAGCTCGGCAGGGGCCGCGTATCAGCCCCAGCATTTT. The chain couples TRBV7-2 to TRBJ1-5; D possibly corresponds to TRBD1 (6 bases). The CDR3 is 15 amino acids. Germline V gene data show CDR1 as SGHTA and CDR2 as FQGNSA. V was shortened by 4 bases and J by 5 bases, with 15 bases between the two germline ends. Full variable domain (remainder filled in from reference TRBV7-2 and TRBJ1-5): GAGVSQSPSNKVTEKGKDVELRCDPISGHTALYWYRQSLGQGLEFLIYFQGNSAPDKSGLPSDRFSAERTGGSVSTLTIQRTQQEDSAVYLCASSSAGAAYQPQHFGDGTRLSIL.

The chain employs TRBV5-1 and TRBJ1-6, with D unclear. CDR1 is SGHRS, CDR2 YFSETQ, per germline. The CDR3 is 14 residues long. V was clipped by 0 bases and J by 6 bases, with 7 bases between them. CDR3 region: CASSLDSVNSPLHF. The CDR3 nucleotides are TGCGCCAGCAGCTTGGACAGTGTTAATTCACCCCTCCACTTT.

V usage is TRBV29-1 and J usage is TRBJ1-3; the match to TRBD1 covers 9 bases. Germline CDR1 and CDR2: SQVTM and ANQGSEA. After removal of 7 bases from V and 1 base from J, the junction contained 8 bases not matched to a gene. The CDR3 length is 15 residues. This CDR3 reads CSAITGGWSGNTIYF. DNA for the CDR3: TGCAGCGCGATAACAGGGGGCTGGTCTGGAAACACCATATATTTT.

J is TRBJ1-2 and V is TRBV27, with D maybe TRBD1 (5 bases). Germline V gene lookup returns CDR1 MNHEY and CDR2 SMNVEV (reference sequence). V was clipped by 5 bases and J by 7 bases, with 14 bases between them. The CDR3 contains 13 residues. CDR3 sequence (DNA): TGTGCCAGCAGTCCCGGGGCTGGACTTGGCTACACCTTC. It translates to CASSPGAGLGYTF.

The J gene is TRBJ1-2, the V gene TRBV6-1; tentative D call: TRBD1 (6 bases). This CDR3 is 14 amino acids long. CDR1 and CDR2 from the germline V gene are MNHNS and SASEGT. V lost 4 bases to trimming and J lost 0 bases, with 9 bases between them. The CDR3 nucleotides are TGTGCCAGCAGTGGGCACAGGGCTAACTATGGCTACACCTTC. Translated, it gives CASSGHRANYGYTF.

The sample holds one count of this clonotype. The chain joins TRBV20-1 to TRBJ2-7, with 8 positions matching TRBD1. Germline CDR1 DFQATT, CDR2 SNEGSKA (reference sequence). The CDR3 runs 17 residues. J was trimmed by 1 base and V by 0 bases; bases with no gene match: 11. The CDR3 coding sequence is TGCAGTGCTAGAGACTTTAAGACAGGGGACGTTTCCTACGAGCAGTACTTC. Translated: CSARDFKTGDVSYEQYF.

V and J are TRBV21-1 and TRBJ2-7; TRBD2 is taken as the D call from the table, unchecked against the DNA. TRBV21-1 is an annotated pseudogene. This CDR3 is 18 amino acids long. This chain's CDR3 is CASIYPREGRGYSYEQYF. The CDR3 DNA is TGTGCCAGCATCTACCCCCGGGAGGGACGGGGATACTCCTACGAGCAGTACTTC.

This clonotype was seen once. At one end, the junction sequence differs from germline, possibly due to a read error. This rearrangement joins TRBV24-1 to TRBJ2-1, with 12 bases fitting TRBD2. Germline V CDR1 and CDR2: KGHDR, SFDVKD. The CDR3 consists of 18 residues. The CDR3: CATSGASGGASNYTEQFF. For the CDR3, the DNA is TGTGCCACCAGTGGGGCTAGCGGGGGGGCCAGTAACTACACTGAGCAGTTCTTC.

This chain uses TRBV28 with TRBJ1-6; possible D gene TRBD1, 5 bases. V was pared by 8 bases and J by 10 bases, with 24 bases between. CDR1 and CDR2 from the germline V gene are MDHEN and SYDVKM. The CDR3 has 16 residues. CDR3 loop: CASSEPTWDRGSPLHF. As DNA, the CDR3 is TGTGCCAGCTCAGAGCCGACATGGGATCGGGGGTCACCCCTCCACTTT.

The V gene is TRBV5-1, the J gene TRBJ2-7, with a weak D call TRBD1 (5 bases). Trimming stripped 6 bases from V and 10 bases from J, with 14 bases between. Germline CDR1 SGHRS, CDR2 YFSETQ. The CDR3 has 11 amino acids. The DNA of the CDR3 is TGCGCCAGCATCGCGGACACAGTCCAGTACTTC. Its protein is CASIADTVQYF.

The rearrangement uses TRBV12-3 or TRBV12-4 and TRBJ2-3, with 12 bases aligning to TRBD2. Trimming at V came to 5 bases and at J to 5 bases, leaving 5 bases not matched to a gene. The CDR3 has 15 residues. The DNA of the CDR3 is TGTGCCAGCAGTCGGACTAGCGGGGTTGTAGATACGCAGTATTTT. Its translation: CASSRTSGVVDTQYF.

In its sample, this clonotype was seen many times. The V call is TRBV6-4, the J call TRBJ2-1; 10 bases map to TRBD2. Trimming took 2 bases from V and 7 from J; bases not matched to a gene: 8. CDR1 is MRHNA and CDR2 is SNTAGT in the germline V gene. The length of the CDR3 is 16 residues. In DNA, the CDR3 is TGTGCCAGCAGTGACGAAGGACTAGCGGCGATAAATGAGCAGTTCTTC. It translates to CASSDEGLAAINEQFF.

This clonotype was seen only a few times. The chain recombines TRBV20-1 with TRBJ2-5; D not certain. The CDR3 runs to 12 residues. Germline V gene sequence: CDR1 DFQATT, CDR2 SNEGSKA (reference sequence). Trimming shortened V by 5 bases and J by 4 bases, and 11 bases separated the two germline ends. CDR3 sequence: CSAPPGGETQYF. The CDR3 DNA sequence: TGCAGTGCTCCTCCCGGCGGAGAGACCCAGTACTTC.

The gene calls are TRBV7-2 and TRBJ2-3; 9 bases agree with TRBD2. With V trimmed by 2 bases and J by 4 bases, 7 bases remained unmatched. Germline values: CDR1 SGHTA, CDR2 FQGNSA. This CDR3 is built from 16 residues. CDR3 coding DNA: TGTGCCAGCAGCTTACGCGGGGGGGCCAGCCCAGATACGCAGTATTTT. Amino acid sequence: CASSLRGGASPDTQYF.

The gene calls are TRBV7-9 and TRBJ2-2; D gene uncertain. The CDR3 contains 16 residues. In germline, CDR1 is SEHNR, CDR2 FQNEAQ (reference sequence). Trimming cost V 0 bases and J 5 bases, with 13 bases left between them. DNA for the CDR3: TGTGCCAGCAGCTTAGCCCTCGGGTTGATTACCGGGGAGCTGTTTTTT. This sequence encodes CASSLALGLITGELFF. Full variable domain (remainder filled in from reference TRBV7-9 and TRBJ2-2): DTGVSQNPRHKITKRGQNVTFRCDPISEHNRLYWYRQTLGQGPEFLTYFQNEAQLEKSRLLSDRFSAERPKGSFSTLEIQRTEQGDSAMYLCASSLALGLITGELFFGEGSRLTVL.

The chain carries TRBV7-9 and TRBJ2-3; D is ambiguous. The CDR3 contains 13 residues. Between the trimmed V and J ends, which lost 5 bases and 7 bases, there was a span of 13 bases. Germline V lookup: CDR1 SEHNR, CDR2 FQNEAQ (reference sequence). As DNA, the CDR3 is TGTGCCAGCAGCGAGCCAGGAGTCAATACGCAGTATTTT. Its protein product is CASSEPGVNTQYF.

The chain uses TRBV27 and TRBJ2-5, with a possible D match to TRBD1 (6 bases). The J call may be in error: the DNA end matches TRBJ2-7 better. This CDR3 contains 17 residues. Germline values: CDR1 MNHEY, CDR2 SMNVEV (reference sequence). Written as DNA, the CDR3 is TGTGCCAGCAGTTTATCAACAGGGTTTTTCGGGAAATACGAGCAGTACTTC. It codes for CASSLSTGFFGKYEQYF.

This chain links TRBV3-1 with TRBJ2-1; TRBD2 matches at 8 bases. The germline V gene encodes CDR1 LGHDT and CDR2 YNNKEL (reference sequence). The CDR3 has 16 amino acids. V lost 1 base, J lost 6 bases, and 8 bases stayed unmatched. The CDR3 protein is CASSQGSSGGGNEQFF. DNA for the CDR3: TGTGCCAGCAGCCAAGGAAGCAGCGGGGGAGGCAATGAGCAGTTCTTC.

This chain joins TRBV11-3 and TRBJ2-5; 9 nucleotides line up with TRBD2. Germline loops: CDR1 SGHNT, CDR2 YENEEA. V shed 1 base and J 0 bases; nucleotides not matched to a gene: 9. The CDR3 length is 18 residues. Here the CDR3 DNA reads TGTGCCAGCAGCTTAGTATCGCGGGGGGGAAGATACCAAGAGACCCAGTACTTC. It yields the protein CASSLVSRGGRYQETQYF.